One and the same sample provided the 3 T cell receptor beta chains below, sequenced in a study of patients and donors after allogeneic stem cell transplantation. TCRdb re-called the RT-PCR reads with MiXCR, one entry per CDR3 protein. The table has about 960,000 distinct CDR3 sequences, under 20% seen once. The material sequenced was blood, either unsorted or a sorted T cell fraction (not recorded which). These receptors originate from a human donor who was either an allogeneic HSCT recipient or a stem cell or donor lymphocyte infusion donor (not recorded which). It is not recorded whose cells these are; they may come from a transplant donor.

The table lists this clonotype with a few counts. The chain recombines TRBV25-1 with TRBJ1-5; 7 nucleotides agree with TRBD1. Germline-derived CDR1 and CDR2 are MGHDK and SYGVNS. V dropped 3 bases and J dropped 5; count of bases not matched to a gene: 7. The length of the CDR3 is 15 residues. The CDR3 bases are TGTGCCAGCAGTGACCCCGACAGGGTGGATCAGCCCCAGCATTTT. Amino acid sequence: CASSDPDRVDQPQHF.

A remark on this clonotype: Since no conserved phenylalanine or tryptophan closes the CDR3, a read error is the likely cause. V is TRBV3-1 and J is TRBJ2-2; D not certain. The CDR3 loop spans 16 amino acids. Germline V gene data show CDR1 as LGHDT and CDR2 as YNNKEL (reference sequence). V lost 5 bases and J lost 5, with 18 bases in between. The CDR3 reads CASSRTQAGRTGELFY. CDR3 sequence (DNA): TGTGCCAGCAGCAGAACCCAGGCAGGCCGGACCGGGGAGCTGTTTTAT.

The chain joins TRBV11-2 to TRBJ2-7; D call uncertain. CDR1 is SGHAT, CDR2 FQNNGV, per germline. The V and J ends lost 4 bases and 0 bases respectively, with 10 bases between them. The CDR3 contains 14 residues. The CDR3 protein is CASSSAHSSYEQYF. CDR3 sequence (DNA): TGTGCCAGCAGCTCCGCCCACAGCTCCTACGAGCAGTACTTC. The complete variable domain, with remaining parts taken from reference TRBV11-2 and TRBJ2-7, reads EAGVAQSPRYKIIEKRQSVAFWCNPISGHATLYWYQQILGQGPKLLIQFQNNGVVDDSQLPKDRFSAERLKGVDSTLKIQPAKLEDSAVYLCASSSAHSSYEQYFGPGTRLTVT.